The sequence of this TCR beta chain was determined in a study of blood T cell repertoires in COVID-19. In the study overall: Samples representing acute and convalescent COVID-19 were sourced from the United States, Italy and Spain.

The ends lost 3 bases at V and 0 bases at J; junction bases unmatched: 0. This CDR3 comprises 15 residues. Germline assignment: CDR1 LNHDA and CDR2 SQIVND (reference sequence). Assay used: immunoSEQ multiplex PCR; TCRdb lists only in-frame clones, some missing. The sample lists fewer than 200,000 clones, roughly 87% seen once, with roughly 9% in the top ten. For this clone: This specimen includes other DNA sequences encoding the same CDR3.

This TCR came from a woman aged 65 to 85 with acute or convalescent COVID-19. The rearrangement joins TRBV19 to TRBJ2-1; 9 bases agree with TRBD2. Sample: peripheral blood. The CDR3 coding sequence is TGTGCCAGTAGTATTAGCGGGAGCTCCTACAATGAGCAGTTCTTC. This sequence encodes CASSISGSSYNEQFF. Full variable domain (outside the CDR3, taken from reference TRBV19 and TRBJ2-1): DGGITQSPKYLFRKEGQNVTLSCEQNLNHDAMYWYRQDPGQGLRLIYYSQIVNDFQKGDIAEGYSVSREKKESFPLTVTSAQKNPTAFYLCASSISGSSYNEQFFGPGTRLTVL.